This T cell receptor beta chain was recovered during a study of blood T cell repertoires in COVID-19. Across the whole study: Samples taken during acute and convalescent COVID-19 were collected in the United States, Italy and Spain. PBMCs, B-cell-depleted T cells, or T cells were the source of the cDNA or gDNA that made up the material.

The table lists this clone with a count of one. Authors' data handling: Researchers report that nucleated cell counts were estimated from reference gene primer amplification. The table came from immunoSEQ multiplex PCR; TCRdb's copy has only in-frame clones and leaves some out. V and J calls and clone size are as listed in that table; D and trimming were resolved from the DNA. The data show 79,000 or so clones, 85% to 90% seen once. The receptor comes from a human donor in a cohort sampled during active COVID-19. Sequencing was performed on peripheral blood.

CDR3 coding DNA: TGTGCCAGCAGCCTCCGACTAGCGGGAGGGTTGGATGAGCAGTTCTTC. It translates to CASSLRLAGGLDEQFF. This chain links TRBV3-1 (or the pseudogene TRBV3-2) with TRBJ2-1; 14 nucleotides agree with TRBD2. Germline V CDR1 and CDR2: LGHDT, YNNKEL (reference sequence). The CDR3 is 16 residues long. The V and J ends lost 4 bases and 8 bases, in that order; junction bases with no gene match: 7.